This T cell receptor (beta chain) was recorded in a study of beta chain features in type 1 diabetes. On this clone itself: Its antigen is undetermined.

Germline V gene lookup returns CDR1 GTSNPN and CDR2 SVGIG (reference sequence). V dropped 3 bases and J dropped 8 bases, with 13 bases sitting between them. The CDR3 totals 12 residues. Expressed TCRB transcripts got sequenced, as all isolated RNA was reverse transcribed. Repertoires were generated with immunoSEQ multiplex PCR, while TCRdb's copy carries only in-frame clones and drops some. The sample records roughly 300,000 clones, around 9.3% being singletons. Study-wide results and limits: Researchers report that Type 1 diabetes patients had moderately but significantly shorter TCRB CDR3s across all four CD4+ subsets.

V usage is TRBV30 and J usage is TRBJ1-2, with D possibly TRBD1 on 5 matching bases. This receptor was identified in a man aged 25 to 45 with type 1 diabetes. The sample was central memory CD4+ T cells from blood. CDR3 sequence (DNA): TGTGCCTGGAGCTCAGGGTATGGGGGCTACACCTTC. Translation: CAWSSGYGGYTF. Looking up the rest from reference TRBV30 and TRBJ1-2 gives the full variable domain: SQTIHQWPATLVQPVGSPLSLECTVEGTSNPNLYWYRQAAGRGLQLLFYSVGIGQISSEVPQNLSASRPQDRQFILSSKKLLLSDSGFYLCAWSSGYGGYTFGSGTRLTVV.